This T cell receptor beta chain was sequenced for a study of shared clonotypes between healthy human individuals. Regarding the study as a whole: Sorted-subset sequencing was shown by rarefaction to be incomplete despite large depth. Clonotypes that were shared across a handful of donors made up around 5% of naive CD4 clonotypes.

Researchers ran the assay at a deep level. Sequencing used immunoSEQ multiplex PCR; TCRdb keeps in-frame clones, though not all of them. The sample includes some 95,000 clones, about 70% of them seen just once. In germline, CDR1 is SGHDT, CDR2 YYEEEE. The V gene end was trimmed by 2 bases and the J gene end by 5 bases; junction bases not matched to a gene: 4. The CDR3 runs 13 residues. Concerning this clone: Its antigen is unknown.

CD8 memory merged CD45RO+ with CCR7-negative CD45RA+ TemRA cells. Specimen: memory CD8+ T cells sorted from blood. Indicated subset: CD45RO+ cells pooled with CCR7-negative TemRA cells. The sequence derives from a man aged 25-45 years in good health. The rearrangement joins TRBV5-6 to TRBJ2-7, with 7 positions matching TRBD1. The CDR3 nucleotides read TGTGCCAGCAGCTTAGTGACAGGGAACGAGCAGTACTTC. It yields the protein CASSLVTGNEQYF. The full variable domain, with the rest looked up from reference TRBV5-6 and TRBJ2-7, is DAGVTQSPTHLIKTRGQQVTLRCSPKSGHDTVSWYQQALGQGPQFIFQYYEEEERQRGNFPDRFSGHQFPNYSSELNVNALLLGDSALYLCASSLVTGNEQYFGPGTRLTVT.